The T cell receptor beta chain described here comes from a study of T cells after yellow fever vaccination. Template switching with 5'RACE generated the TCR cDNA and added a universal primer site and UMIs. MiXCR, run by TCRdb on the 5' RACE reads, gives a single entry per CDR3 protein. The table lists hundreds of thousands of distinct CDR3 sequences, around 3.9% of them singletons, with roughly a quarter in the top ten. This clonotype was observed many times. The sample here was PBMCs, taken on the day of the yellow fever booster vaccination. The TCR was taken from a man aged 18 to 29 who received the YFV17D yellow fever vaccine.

The CDR3 DNA reads TGTGCCAGCAGTTTATGGGACAGAACCTTACACCGGGAGCTGTTTTTT. This translates into CASSLWDRTLHRELFF. The chain links TRBV28 to TRBJ2-2; possible D gene TRBD1, 6 bases. Per the germline V gene, CDR1 is MDHEN and CDR2 is SYDVKM. Between the trimmed V and J ends, which lost 0 bases and 9 bases, there was a span of 17 bases. The CDR3 totals 16 residues.